The subject of this entry is one TCR beta chain. The CDR3 totals 19 residues. J gave up 2 bases and V 4 bases, and 18 bases lay outside the gene matches. The V gene's germline CDR1 is WNHNN and CDR2 SYGVQD (reference sequence). This sample was included in a study of shared T cell receptors in the human thymus. The assay was immunoSEQ multiplex PCR, and TCRdb's table has in-frame clones only and misses some. The sample yields 500,000 to 550,000 clones, about 80% seen once. In addition, the sample was reused for a study of human thymus T cells.

The specimen sequenced was thymocytes. This chain links TRBV10-1 with TRBJ2-7; 9 bases map to TRBD2. This TCR was sampled from a boy in the first two years of life with a congenital heart defect. CDR3 protein: CASSARLSPWLAGPYEQYF. The CDR3 coding sequence is TGCGCCAGCAGTGCACGACTGTCCCCTTGGCTAGCGGGGCCCTACGAGCAGTACTTC.